This entry concerns a single TCR beta chain. The donors were all Caucasian adults (living in Nashville, Tennessee). The data were taken from a study of shared clonotypes between healthy human individuals. Clones were sequenced by immunoSEQ multiplex PCR, and TCRdb holds only the in-frame ones, with some missing. The profile shows millions of clones, around 94% of them singletons. There are 14 residues in the CDR3. V dropped 4 bases and J dropped 4 bases, with 14 bases sitting between them. The V gene's germline CDR1 is SEHNR and CDR2 FQNEAQ (reference sequence). The TCR sequence derives from a man between 18 and 35 years old in good health. What was sequenced was naive CD4+ T cells sorted from blood. The subset here: CD45RA+ positively selected. This sequence joins TRBV7-9 and TRBJ2-7; D is perhaps TRBD2 (6 bases). The CDR3 nucleotides read TGTGCCAGCAGCTCGGTACCGGGAGTGTACGAGCAGTACTTC. This encodes CASSSVPGVYEQYF.